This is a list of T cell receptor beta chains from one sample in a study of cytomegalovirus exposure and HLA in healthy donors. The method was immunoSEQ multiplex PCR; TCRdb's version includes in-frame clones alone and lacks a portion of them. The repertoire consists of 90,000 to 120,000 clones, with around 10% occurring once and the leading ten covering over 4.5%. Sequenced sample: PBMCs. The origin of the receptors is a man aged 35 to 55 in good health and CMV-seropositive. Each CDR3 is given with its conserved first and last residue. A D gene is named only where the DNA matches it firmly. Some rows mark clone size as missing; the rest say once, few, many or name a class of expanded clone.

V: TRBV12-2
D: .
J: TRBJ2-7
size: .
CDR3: CASRLAAPRIAGVSREQYF
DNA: TGTGCAAGTCGCTTAGCCGCCCCCCGCATAGCGGGAGTGAGTCGGGAGCAGTACTTC

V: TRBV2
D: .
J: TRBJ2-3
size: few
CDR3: CASSSGVTRRLTDTQYF
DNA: TGTGCCAGCAGTTCCGGGGTGACTAGGAGATTGACAGATACGCAGTATTTT

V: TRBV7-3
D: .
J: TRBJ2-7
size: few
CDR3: CASSQTGRSDEQYF
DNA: TGTGCCAGCAGCCAGACAGGGAGGTCTGACGAGCAGTACTTC

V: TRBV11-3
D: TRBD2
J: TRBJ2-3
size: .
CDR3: CASSPGRAGTDTQYF
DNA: TGTGCCAGCAGCCCCGGGAGGGCGGGCACAGATACGCAGTATTTT

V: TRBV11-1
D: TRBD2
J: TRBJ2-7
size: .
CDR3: CASSLASSGSYEQYF
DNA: TGTGCCAGCAGCCTAGCTTCTAGCGGGTCCTACGAGCAGTACTTC

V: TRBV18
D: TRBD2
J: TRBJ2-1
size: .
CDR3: CASSRSSGSYNEQFF
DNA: TGTGCCAGCTCTCGATCTAGCGGCTCCTACAATGAGCAGTTCTTC

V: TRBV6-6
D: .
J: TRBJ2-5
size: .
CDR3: CASRDGLAETQYF
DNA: TGTGCCAGCAGGGATGGGCTAGCCGAGACCCAGTACTTC

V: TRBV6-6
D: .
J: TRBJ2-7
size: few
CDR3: CASSQEGHEQYF
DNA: TGTGCCAGCAGCCAGGAAGGCCACGAGCAGTACTTC

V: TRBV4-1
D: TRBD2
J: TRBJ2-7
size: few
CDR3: CASSQVGGTYEQYF
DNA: TGCGCCAGCAGCCAAGTGGGGGGGACCTACGAGCAGTACTTC

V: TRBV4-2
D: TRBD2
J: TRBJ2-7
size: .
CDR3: CASSQTSGTAYEQYF
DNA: TGTGCCAGCAGCCAAACTAGCGGGACAGCCTACGAGCAGTACTTC

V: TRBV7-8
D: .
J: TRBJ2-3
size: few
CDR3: CASSLTVGMADTQYF
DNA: TGTGCCAGCAGCCTGACAGTGGGGATGGCAGATACGCAGTATTTT

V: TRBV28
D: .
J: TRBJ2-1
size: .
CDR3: CASSPQAGEQFF
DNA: TGTGCCAGCAGCCCTCAGGCCGGCGAGCAGTTCTTC

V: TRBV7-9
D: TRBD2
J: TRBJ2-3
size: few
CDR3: CASSLSGGRAPDTQYF
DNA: TGTGCCAGCAGCTTATCCGGCGGGAGAGCCCCAGATACGCAGTATTTT

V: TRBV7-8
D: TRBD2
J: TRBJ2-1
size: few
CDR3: CASSFGTSYEQFF
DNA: TGTGCCAGCAGCTTCGGGACTAGTTATGAGCAGTTCTTC

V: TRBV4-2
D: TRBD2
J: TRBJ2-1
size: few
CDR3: CASSQDLTSGLYNEQFF
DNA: TGTGCCAGCAGCCAAGATCTAACTAGCGGATTATACAATGAGCAGTTCTTC

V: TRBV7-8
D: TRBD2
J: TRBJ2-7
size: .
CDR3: CASSVAGGPYEQYF
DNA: TGTGCCAGCAGTGTAGCGGGAGGGCCTTACGAGCAGTACTTC

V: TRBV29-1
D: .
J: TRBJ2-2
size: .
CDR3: CSGRSTGELFF
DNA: TGCAGCGGACGGAGCACCGGGGAGCTGTTTTTT

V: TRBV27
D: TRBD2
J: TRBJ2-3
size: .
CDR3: CASSFAGGLASTDTQYF
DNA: TGTGCCAGCAGTTTCGCGGGAGGGTTAGCTAGCACAGATACGCAGTATTTT

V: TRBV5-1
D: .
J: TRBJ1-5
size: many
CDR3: CASTLVPGNQPQHF
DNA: TGCGCCAGCACCCTGGTTCCAGGGAATCAGCCCCAGCATTTT

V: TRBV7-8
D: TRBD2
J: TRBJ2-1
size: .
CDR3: CASSSGGVLFF
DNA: TGTGCCAGCAGCTCGGGGGGAGTTCTGTTCTTC

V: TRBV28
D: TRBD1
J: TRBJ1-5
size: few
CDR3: CATKGQSQPQHF
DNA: TGTGCCACCAAGGGACAGAGCCAGCCCCAGCATTTT

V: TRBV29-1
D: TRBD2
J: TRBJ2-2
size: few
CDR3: CSVDGLAGGWNTGELFF
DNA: TGCAGCGTAGACGGACTAGCGGGAGGGTGGAACACCGGGGAGCTGTTTTTT

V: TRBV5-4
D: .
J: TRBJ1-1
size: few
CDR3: CASSFRNTEAFF
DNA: TGTGCCAGCAGCTTCAGGAACACTGAAGCTTTCTTT

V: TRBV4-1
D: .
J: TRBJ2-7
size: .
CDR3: CASSQIDSSSYEQYF
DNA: TGCGCCAGCAGCCAAATCGACAGTAGCTCCTACGAGCAGTACTTC

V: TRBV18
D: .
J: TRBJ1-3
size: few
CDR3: CASSPNRDGNTIYF
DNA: TGTGCCAGCTCACCGAACCGGGATGGAAACACCATATATTTT

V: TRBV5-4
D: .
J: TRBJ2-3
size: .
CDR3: CASSQIGGRGTGDTQYF
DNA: TGTGCCAGCAGCCAAATTGGGGGGAGGGGGACGGGAGATACGCAGTATTTT

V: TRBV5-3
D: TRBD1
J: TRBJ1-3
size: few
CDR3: CARSQRQGSSGNTIYF
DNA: TGTGCCAGAAGCCAGAGACAGGGGAGCTCTGGAAACACCATATATTTT

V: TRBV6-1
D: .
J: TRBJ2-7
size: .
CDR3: CASSESYEQYF
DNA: TGTGCCAGCAGTGAATCTTACGAGCAGTACTTC

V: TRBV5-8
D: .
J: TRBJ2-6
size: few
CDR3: CASSLPTGSSGANVLTF
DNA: TGTGCCAGCAGCTTACCCACAGGGAGCTCTGGGGCCAACGTCCTGACTTTC